This T cell receptor beta chain was recovered during a study of blood T cell repertoires in COVID-19. This CDR3 has 15 amino acids. Per germline, CDR1 LGHDT and CDR2 YNNKEL (reference sequence). V was trimmed by 4 bases and J by 3 bases, leaving 16 bases between them. Per the original data handling: Amplification with reference gene primers provided the estimates of nucleated cell counts. The protocol was immunoSEQ multiplex PCR, while the TCRdb copy is restricted to in-frame clones and leaves out a portion. That table gives V, J and clone size, and the DNA gave D and trimming. The sample shows around 170,000 clones, around four fifths of them seen only once.

The chain employs TRBV3-1 (or the pseudogene TRBV3-2) and TRBJ2-7; D may be TRBD2 (6 bases). The clonotype originates from a man aged 65 to 79 who had recovered from COVID-19. Sequenced: peripheral blood. DNA of the CDR3: TGTGCCAGCAGCCCCGTCGGGGGTTATCTCTACGAGCAGTACTTC. Amino acids: CASSPVGGYLYEQYF.